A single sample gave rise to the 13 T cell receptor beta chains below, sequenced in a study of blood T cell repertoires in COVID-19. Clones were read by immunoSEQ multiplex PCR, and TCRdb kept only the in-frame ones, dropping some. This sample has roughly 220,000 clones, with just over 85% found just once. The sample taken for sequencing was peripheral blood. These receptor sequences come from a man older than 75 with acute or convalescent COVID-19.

CDR3 region: CASNREISGNTIYF. CDR3 nucleotides: TGTGCCAGTAACCGAGAGATCTCTGGAAACACCATATATTTT. The V and J genes are TRBV19 and TRBJ1-3; D is ambiguous. Germline assignment: CDR1 LNHDA and CDR2 SQIVND (reference sequence). The CDR3 is 14 amino acids. Trimming cost V 7 bases and J 0 bases, with 10 bases left between them.

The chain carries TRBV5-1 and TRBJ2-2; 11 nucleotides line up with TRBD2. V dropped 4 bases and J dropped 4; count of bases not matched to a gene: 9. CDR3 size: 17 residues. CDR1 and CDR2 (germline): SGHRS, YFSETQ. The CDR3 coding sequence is TGCGCCAGCAGCCTAATAGCGGGAGGGCCGGTCACCGGGGAGCTGTTTTTT. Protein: CASSLIAGGPVTGELFF.

CDR3 coding DNA: TGTGCCAGCAGTGAACCCGGACAGGGAGAGACCCAGTACTTC. The encoded protein is CASSEPGQGETQYF. The chain recombines TRBV6-1 with TRBJ2-5, with 8 positions matching TRBD1. J lost 4 bases, V lost 2 bases, and 3 bases had no gene match. Germline CDR1 and CDR2: MNHNS and SASEGT. This CDR3 region has 14 residues.

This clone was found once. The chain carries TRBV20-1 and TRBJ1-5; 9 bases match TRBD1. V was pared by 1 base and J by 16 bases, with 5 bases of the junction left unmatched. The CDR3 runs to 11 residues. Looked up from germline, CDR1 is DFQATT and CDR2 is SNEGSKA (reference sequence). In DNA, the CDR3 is TGCAGTGCTAGAGGCCGGGACAGGGTACATTTT. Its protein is CSARGRDRVHF.

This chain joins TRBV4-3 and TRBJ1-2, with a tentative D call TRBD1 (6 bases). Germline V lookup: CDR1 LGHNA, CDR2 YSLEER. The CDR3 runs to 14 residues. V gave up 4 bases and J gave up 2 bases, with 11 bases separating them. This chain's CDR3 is CASSRLTGNYGYTF. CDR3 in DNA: TGCGCCAGCAGCCGCCTAACAGGGAACTATGGCTACACCTTC.

CDR3: CASSEWGLGNTIYF. In DNA form, the CDR3 reads TGCGCCAGCAGTGAGTGGGGACTTGGAAACACCATATATTTT. V gene TRBV10-2 combines with J gene TRBJ1-3; weak D call: TRBD1 (5 bases). Per germline, CDR1 WSHSY and CDR2 SAAADI. V lost 1 base and J lost 3, with 7 bases in between. The CDR3 runs 14 residues.

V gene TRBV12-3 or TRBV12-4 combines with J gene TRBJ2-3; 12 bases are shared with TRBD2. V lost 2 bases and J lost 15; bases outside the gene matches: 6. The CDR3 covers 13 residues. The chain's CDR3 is CASSLNPSGRAYF. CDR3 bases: TGTGCCAGCAGTTTAAACCCTAGCGGGAGGGCCTATTTT.

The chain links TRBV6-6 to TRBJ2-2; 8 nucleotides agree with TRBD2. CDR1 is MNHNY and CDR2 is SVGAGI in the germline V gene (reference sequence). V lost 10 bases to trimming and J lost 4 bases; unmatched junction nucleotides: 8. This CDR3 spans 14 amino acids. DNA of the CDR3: TGTGCCACCGGGAGGGACCCCCCCACCGGGGAGCTGTTTTTT. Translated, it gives CATGRDPPTGELFF.

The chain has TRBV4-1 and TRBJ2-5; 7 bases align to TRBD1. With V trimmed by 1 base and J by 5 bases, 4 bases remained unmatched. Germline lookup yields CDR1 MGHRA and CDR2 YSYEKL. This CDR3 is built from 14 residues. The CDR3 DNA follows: TGCGCCAGCAGCCAAGGAGGGGGCGCTGAGACCCAGTACTTC. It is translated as CASSQGGGAETQYF.

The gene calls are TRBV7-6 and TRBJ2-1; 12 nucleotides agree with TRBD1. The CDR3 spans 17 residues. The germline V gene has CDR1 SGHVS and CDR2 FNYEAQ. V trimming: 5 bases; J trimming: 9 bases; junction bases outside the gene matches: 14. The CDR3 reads CASSPRQGQGARGEQFF. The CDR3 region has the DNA TGTGCCAGCAGCCCCAGACAGGGACAGGGGGCTCGGGGTGAGCAGTTCTTC.

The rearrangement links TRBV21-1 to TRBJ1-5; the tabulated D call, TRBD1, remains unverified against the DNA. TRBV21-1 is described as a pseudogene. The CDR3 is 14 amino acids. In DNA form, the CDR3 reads TGTGCCAGCAGCAAAACAGGGGGCAATCAGCCCCAGCATTTT. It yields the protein CASSKTGGNQPQHF.

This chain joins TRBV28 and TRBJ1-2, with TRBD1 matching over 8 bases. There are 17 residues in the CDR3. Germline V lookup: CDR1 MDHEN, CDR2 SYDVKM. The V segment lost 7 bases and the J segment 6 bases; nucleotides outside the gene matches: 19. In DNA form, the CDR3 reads TGTGCCAGCACCGTTCTCGACCCCAGGGGGCGCACGGATGGCTACACCTTC. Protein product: CASTVLDPRGRTDGYTF.

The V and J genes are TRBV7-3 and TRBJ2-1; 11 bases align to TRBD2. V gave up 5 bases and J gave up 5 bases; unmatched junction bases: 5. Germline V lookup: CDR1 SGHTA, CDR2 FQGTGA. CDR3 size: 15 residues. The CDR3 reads CASSPLAGGDNEQFF. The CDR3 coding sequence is TGTGCCAGCAGCCCTCTAGCGGGAGGAGACAATGAGCAGTTCTTC.